This T cell receptor beta chain was observed in a study of shared clonotypes between healthy human individuals. Study observations and caveats: Donors were few, which limited the genetic and exposure-history diversity represented.

Deep-level running was used for the assay. Profiled with immunoSEQ multiplex PCR; TCRdb holds only in-frame clones, not every one. The sample yields 900,000 to 1,200,000 clones, approximately 80% seen once. With respect to this clone: The antigen is not known.

The source of this sequence is a man aged 18 to 29 in good health. Some clones in this sample may be carry-over from other donors' samples. Sequenced sample: memory CD4+ T cells from PBMCs. Subset defined: CD45RA-negative fraction.

In DNA, the CDR3 is TGCGCCAGCAGCTTGGGACGGACAGAGTTAAAGCAGTACTTC. This encodes CASSLGRTELKQYF. The chain couples TRBV5-1 to TRBJ2-7, with a possible D match to TRBD1 (6 bases). With 0 bases removed from V and 8 bases from J, the gap between germline ends came to 15 bases. The length of the CDR3 is 14 residues. Germline values: CDR1 SGHRS, CDR2 YFSETQ. The full variable domain, completed using reference TRBV5-1 and TRBJ2-7, is KAGVTQTPRYLIKTRGQQVTLSCSPISGHRSVSWYQQTPGQGLQFLFEYFSETQRNKGNFPGRFSGRQFSNSRSEMNVSTLELGDSALYLCASSLGRTELKQYFGPGTRLTVT.